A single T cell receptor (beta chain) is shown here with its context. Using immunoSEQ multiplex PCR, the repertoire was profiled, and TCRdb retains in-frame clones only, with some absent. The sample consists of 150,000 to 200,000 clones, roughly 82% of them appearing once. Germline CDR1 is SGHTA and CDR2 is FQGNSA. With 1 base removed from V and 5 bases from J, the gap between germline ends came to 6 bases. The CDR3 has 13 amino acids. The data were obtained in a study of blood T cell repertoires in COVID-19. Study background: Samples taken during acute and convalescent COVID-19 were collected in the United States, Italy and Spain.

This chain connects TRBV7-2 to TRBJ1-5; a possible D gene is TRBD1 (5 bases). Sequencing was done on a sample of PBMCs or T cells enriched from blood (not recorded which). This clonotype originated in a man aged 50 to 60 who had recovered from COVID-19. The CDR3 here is CASSLVRDQPQHF. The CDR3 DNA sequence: TGTGCCAGCAGCTTAGTCAGGGATCAGCCCCAGCATTTT.